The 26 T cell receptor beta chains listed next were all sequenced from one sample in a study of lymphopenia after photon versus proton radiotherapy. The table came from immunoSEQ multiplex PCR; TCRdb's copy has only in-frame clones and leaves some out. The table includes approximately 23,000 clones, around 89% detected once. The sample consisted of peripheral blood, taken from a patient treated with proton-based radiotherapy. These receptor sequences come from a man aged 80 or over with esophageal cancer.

The CDR3 region is CSVSRNPGGEAQHF. Written as DNA, the CDR3 is TGCAGCGTCTCCAGAAACCCAGGAGGGGAAGCCCAGCATTTT. J is TRBJ1-5 and V is TRBV29-1; possibly TRBD1 for D (5 bases). The CDR3 spans 14 residues. Trimming left V 6 bases short and J 11 bases short, with 23 bases between. Germline CDR1 and CDR2: SQVTM and ANQGSEA.

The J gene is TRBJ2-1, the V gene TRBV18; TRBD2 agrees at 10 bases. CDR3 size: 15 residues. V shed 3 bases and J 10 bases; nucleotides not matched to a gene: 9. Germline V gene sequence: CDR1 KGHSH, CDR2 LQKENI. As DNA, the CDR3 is TGTGCCAGCTCACCCATAGCGGGAGGCCGGGCAGAGCAGTTCTTC. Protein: CASSPIAGGRAEQFF.

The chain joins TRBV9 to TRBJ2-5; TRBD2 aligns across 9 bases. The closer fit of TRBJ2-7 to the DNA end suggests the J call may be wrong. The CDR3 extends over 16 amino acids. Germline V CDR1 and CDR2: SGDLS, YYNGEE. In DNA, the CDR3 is TGTGCCAGCAGCCAGCGCGGGACTAGCTATAACTACGAGCAGTACTTC. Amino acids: CASSQRGTSYNYEQYF.

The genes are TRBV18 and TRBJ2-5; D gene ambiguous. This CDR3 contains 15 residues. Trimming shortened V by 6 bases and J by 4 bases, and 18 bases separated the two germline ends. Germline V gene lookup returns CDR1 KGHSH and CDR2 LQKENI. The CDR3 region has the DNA TGTGCCAGCTCGTCACCTGAGAGAGAGTCAGAGACCCAGTACTTC. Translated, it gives CASSSPERESETQYF. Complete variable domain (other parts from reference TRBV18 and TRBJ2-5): NAGVMQNPRHLVRRRGQEARLRCSPMKGHSHVYWYRQLPEEGLKFMVYLQKENIIDESGMPKERFSAEFPKEGPSILRIQQVVRGDSAAYFCASSSPERESETQYFGPGTRLLVL.

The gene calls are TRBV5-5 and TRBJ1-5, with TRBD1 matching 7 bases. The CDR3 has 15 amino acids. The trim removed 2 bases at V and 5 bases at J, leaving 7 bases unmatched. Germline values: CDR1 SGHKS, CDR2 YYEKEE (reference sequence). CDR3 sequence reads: CASSFTRQGDQPQHF. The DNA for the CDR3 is TGTGCCAGCAGCTTCACCCGACAGGGCGATCAGCCCCAGCATTTT.

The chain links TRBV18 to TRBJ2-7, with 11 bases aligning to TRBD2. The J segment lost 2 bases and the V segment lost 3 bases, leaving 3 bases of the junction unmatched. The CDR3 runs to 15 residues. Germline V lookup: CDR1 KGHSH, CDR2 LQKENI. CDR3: CASSPGTSGTYEQYF. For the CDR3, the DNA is TGTGCCAGCTCACCCGGGACTAGCGGTACCTACGAGCAGTACTTC.

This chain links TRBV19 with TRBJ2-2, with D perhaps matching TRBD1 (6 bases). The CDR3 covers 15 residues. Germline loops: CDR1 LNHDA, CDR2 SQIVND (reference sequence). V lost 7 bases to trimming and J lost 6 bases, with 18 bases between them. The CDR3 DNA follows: TGTGCCAGTAAGACAGGTTTCTGGGATCCCGGGGAGCTGTTTTTT. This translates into CASKTGFWDPGELFF.

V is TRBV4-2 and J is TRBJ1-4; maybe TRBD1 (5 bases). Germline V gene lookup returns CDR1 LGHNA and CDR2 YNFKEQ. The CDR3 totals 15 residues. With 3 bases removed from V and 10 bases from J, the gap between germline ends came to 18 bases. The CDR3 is CASSQSRDPMGKLFF. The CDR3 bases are TGTGCCAGCAGCCAGTCCCGGGACCCAATGGGAAAACTGTTTTTT.

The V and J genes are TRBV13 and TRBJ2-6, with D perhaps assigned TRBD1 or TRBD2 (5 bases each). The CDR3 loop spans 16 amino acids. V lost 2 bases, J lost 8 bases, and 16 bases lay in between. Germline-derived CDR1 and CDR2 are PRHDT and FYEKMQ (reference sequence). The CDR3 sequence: CASSLSGTYGSNVLTF. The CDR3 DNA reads TGTGCCAGCAGCTTAAGTGGGACCTACGGTTCCAACGTCCTGACTTTC. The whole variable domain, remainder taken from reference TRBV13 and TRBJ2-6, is AAGVIQSPRHLIKEKRETATLKCYPIPRHDTVYWYQQGPGQDPQFLISFYEKMQSDKGSIPDRFSAQQFSDYHSELNMSSLELGDSALYFCASSLSGTYGSNVLTFGAGSRLTVL.

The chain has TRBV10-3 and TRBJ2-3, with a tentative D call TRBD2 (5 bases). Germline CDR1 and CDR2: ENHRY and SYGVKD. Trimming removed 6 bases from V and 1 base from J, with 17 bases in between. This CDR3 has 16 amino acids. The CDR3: CAISIRTQVGTDTQYF. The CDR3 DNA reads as TGTGCCATCAGCATCCGGACTCAAGTAGGCACAGATACGCAGTATTTT.

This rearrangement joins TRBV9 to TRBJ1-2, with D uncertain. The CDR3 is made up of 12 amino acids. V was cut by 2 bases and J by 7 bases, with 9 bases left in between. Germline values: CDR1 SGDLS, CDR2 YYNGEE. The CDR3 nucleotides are TGTGCCAGCAGCGTTTCAATGGGTGGCTACACCTTC. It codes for CASSVSMGGYTF. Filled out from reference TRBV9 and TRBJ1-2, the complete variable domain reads DSGVTQTPKHLITATGQRVTLRCSPRSGDLSVYWYQQSLDQGLQFLIQYYNGEERAKGNILERFSAQQFPDLHSELNLSSLELGDSALYFCASSVSMGGYTFGSGTRLTVV.

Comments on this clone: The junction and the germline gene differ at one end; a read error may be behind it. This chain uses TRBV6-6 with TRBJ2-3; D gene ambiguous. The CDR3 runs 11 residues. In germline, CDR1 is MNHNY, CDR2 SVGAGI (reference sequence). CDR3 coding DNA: TGTGCCACCAGTTGGGGTTCGTCGCAGTATTTT. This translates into CATSWGSSQYF.

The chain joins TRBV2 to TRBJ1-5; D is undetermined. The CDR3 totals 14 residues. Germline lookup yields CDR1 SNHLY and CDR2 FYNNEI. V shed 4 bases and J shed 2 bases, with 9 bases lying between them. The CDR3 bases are TGTGCCAGCAGTGGGCTCAGACGCAATCAGCCCCAGCATTTT. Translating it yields CASSGLRRNQPQHF.

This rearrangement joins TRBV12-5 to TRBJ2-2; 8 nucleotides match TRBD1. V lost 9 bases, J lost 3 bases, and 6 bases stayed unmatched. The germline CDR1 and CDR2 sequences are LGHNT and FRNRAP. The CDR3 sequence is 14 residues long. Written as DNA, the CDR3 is TGTGCTAGCTCCGACAGGGGAGACACCGGGGAGCTGTTTTTT. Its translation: CASSDRGDTGELFF. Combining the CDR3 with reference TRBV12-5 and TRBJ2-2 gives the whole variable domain DARVTQTPRHKVTEMGQEVTMRCQPILGHNTVFWYRQTMMQGLELLAYFRNRAPLDDSGMPKDRFSAEMPDATLATLKIQPSEPRDSAVYFCASSDRGDTGELFFGEGSRLTVL.

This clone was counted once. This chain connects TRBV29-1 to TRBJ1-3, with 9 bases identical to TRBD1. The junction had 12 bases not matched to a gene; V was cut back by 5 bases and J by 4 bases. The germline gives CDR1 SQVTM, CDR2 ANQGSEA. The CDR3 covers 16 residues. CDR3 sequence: CSVMPGTGRSGNTIYF. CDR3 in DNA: TGCAGCGTTATGCCCGGGACAGGGAGATCAGGAAACACCATATATTTT.

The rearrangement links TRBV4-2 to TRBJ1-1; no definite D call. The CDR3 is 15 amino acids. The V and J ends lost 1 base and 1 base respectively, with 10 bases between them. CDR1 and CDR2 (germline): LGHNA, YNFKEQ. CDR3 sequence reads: CASSQVADKNTEAFF. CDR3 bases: TGTGCCAGCAGCCAAGTAGCAGATAAGAACACTGAAGCTTTCTTT.

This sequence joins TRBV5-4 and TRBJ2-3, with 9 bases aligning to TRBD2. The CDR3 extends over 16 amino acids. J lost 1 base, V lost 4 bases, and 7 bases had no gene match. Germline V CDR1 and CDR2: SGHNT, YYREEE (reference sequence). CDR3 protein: CASSHQRLAGTDTQYF. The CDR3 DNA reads TGTGCCAGCAGCCATCAAAGACTAGCGGGCACAGATACGCAGTATTTT. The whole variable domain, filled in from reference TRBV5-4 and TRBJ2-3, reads ETGVTQSPTHLIKTRGQQVTLRCSSQSGHNTVSWYQQALGQGPQFIFQYYREEENGRGNFPPRFSGLQFPNYSSELNVNALELDDSALYLCASSHQRLAGTDTQYFGPGTRLTVL.

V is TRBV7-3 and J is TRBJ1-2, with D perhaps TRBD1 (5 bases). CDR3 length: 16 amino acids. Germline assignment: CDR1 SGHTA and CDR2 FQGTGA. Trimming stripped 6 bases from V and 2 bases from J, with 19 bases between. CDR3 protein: CASSQAGGIENYGYTF. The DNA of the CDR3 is TGTGCCAGCAGTCAGGCGGGGGGTATCGAGAACTATGGCTACACCTTC.

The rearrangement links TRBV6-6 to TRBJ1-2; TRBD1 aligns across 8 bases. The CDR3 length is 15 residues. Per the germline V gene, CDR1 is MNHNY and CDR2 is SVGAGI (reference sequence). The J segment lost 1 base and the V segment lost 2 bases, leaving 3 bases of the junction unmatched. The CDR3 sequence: CASSYAGQGNYGYTF. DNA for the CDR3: TGTGCCAGCAGTTACGCCGGACAGGGTAACTATGGCTACACCTTC.

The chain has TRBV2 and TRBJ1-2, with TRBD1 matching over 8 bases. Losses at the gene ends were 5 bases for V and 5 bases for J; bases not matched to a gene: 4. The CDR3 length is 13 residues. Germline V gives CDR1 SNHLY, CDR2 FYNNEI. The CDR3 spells CASSPDRVYGYTF. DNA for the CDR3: TGTGCCAGCAGTCCGGACAGGGTTTATGGCTACACCTTC.

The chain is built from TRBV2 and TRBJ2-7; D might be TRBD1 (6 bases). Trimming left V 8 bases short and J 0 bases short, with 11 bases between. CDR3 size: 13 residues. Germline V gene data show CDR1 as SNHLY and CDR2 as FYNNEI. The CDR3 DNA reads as TGTGCCAGCGTCCGGGACAACTCCTACGAGCAGTACTTC. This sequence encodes CASVRDNSYEQYF. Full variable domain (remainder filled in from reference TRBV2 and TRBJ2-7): EPEVTQTPSHQVTQMGQEVILRCVPISNHLYFYWYRQILGQKVEFLVSFYNNEISEKSEIFDDQFSVERPDGSNFTLKIRSTKLEDSAMYFCASVRDNSYEQYFGPGTRLTVT.

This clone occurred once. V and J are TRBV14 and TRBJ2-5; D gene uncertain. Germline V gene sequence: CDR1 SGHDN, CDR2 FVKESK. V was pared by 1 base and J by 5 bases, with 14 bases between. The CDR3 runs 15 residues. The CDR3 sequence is CASSQVKGFGETQYF. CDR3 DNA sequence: TGTGCCAGCAGCCAAGTGAAGGGCTTCGGGGAGACCCAGTACTTC.

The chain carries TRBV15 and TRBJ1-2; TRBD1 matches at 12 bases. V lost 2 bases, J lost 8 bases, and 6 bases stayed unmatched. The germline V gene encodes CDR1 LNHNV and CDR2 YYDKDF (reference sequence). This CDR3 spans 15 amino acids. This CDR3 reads CATSRMGQGALGYTF. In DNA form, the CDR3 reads TGTGCCACCAGCAGAATGGGACAGGGGGCGCTGGGCTACACCTTC.

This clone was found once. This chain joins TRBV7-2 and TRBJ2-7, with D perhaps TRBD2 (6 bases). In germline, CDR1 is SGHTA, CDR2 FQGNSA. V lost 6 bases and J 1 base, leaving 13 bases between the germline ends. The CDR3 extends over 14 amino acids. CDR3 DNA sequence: TGTGCCAGCAGTCCTAGCGTAGGGTCCTACGAGCAGTACTTC. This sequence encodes CASSPSVGSYEQYF.

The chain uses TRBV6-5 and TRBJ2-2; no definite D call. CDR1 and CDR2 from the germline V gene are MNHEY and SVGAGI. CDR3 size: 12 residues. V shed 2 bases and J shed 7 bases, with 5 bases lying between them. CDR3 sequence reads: CASSYVLGELFF. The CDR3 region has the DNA TGTGCCAGCAGTTACGTCCTCGGGGAGCTGTTTTTT.

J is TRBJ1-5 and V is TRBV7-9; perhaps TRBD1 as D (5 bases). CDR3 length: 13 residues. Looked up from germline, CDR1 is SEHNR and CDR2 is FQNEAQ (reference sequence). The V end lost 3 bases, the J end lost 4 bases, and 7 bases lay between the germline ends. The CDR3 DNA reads TGTGCCAGCAGCTTTGGGGGAAATCAGCCCCAGCATTTT. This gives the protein CASSFGGNQPQHF.